What follows is one TCR beta chain and its context. Its antigen is unidentified. The CDR3 has 15 residues. Germline V lookup: CDR1 SGHKS, CDR2 YYEKEE (reference sequence). The record originates from a study of T cells expressing NK-cell markers. Study outcomes and limitations: Researchers report these clonotypes also headed the CD3+CD56-NKG2C+ fraction in a few donors.

It was by 5'RACE template switching with UMIs that TCR beta cDNA was made. TCRdb reprocessed the 5' RACE reads, keeping one entry per CDR3 protein, no DNA. This listing includes hundreds of thousands of distinct CDR3 sequences. This TCR was sampled from a woman aged 18-70 years in good health. The sample taken for sequencing was blood T cells: a sorted CD56 or NKG2C T cell subset, CD4+ or CD8+ T cells, or bulk PBMC T cells (not recorded which). V is TRBV5-5 and J is TRBJ1-1; TCRdb names TRBD1, which stays unverified in the absence of DNA. CDR3 loop: CASSPLGSLNTEAFF.